This T cell receptor beta chain was captured by sequencing in a study of blood T cell repertoires in COVID-19. Participants reported their clinical history, and cohort assignment relied on those reports. TCRdb keeps only in-frame clones here, not all; method: immunoSEQ multiplex PCR. This sample yields approximately 260,000 clones, of which around 89% are seen a single time; 0.95% to 1.5% belongs to the top ten. This clone was found many times. V was clipped by 4 bases and J by 4 bases, with 12 bases between them. CDR1 is SQVTM, CDR2 ANQGSEA, per germline. The CDR3 spans 13 residues. The specimen sequenced was PBMCs or T cells enriched from blood (not recorded which). The J gene is TRBJ2-3, the V gene TRBV29-1; D is ambiguous. This TCR was recovered from a woman in her forties with acute COVID-19. The CDR3 sequence is CSVGLSGADTQYF. The DNA for the CDR3 is TGCAGCGTTGGTCTAAGTGGAGCAGATACGCAGTATTTT.